This TCR beta chain emerged from a study of human T cells and chemical hapten exposure. Background on the study: Patients received weekly diphenylcyclopropenone doses to the scalp throughout the approximately 23-week study. Patch tests put 0.01% DPC on the upper back, read at 6 days. Regarding the study as a whole: While controls formed fewer of them, expanded TCRs formed significantly more large CDR3 similarity clusters.

Time point defined: pre-sensitization, week 0. Treatment meaning: therapeutic diphenylcyclopropenone sensitization with weekly scalp DPC. At every patch-test visit, blood was drawn before the patch test was applied. CDR3 length equals 12 residues. V lost 8 bases and J lost 5, with 12 bases in between. CDR1 and CDR2 from the germline V gene are MDHEN and SYDVKM. This clonotype has a count of ten or more. Its specificity is not known. TCRdb processed the RACE reads anew with MiXCR; each CDR3 protein has one entry. The table shows about 380,000 distinct CDR3 sequences, with about 5.1% occurring only once. The sequences come from whole blood, collected in connection with sensitization to the hapten diphenylcyclopropenone (DPC). The chain carries TRBV28 and TRBJ1-1; maybe TRBD1 (6 bases). This TCR came from a woman aged 50 to 60 with alopecia areata. Some clones in this sample may be carry-over from other donors' samples. The DNA for the CDR3 is TGTGCCAGCGCTTGGAGGGGGACTGAAGCTTTCTTT. Its translation: CASAWRGTEAFF.